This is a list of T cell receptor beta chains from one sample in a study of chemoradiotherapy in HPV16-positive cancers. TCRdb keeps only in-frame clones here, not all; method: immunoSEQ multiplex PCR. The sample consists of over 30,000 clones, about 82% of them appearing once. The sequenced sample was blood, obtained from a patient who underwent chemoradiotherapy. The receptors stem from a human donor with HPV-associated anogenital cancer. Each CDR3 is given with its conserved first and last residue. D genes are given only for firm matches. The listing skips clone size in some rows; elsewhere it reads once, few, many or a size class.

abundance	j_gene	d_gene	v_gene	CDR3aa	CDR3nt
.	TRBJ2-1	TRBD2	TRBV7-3	CASSLGLAGALGDNEQFF	TGTGCCAGCAGCTTGGGGTTAGCGGGGGCTCTAGGCGACAATGAGCAGTTCTTC
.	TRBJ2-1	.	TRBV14	CASSLLPGSNEQFF	TGTGCCAGCAGCCTATTACCGGGCTCCAATGAGCAGTTCTTC
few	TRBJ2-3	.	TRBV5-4	CASSGTEDTQYF	TGTGCCAGCAGCGGCACCGAAGATACGCAGTATTTT
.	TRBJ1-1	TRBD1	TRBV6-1	CASSTPGGRNTEAFF	TGTGCCAGCAGCACACCAGGGGGTAGGAACACTGAAGCTTTCTTT
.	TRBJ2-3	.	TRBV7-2	CASSLLAVGTDTQYF	TGTGCCAGCAGTCTACTAGCAGTGGGCACAGATACGCAGTATTTT
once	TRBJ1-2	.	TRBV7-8	CASSLARDYGYTF	TGTGCCAGCAGCTTAGCGCGGGACTATGGCTACACCTTC
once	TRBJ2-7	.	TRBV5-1	CASSLEGGFVFEQYF	TGCGCCAGCAGCTTGGAAGGAGGGTTCGTTTTCGAGCAGTACTTC
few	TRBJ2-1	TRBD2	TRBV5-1	CASSQLAGGPNNEQFF	TGCGCCAGCAGCCAACTAGCGGGGGGGCCTAACAATGAGCAGTTCTTC
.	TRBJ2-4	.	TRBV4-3	CASSQDLQGRDIQYF	TGCGCCAGCAGCCAAGATCTCCAGGGGAGGGACATTCAGTACTTC
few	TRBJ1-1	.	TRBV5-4	CASRGLTEAFF	TGTGCCAGCAGAGGGCTAACTGAAGCTTTCTTT
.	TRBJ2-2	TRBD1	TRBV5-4	CASRKTGPHTGELFF	TGTGCCAGCAGAAAGACAGGGCCGCACACCGGGGAGCTGTTTTTT
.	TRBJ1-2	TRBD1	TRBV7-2	CASSLGQGRGYTF	TGTGCCAGCAGCTTGGGACAGGGTCGGGGCTACACCTTC
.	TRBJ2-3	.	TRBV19	CASTPQRGSIGHTSTDTQYF	TGTGCCAGTACCCCCCAAAGGGGGTCCATAGGCCATACTAGCACAGATACGCAGTATTTT
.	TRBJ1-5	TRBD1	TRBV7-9	CASSLHRGQGRNQPQHF	TGTGCCAGCAGTTTACACAGGGGACAGGGACGCAATCAGCCCCAGCATTTT
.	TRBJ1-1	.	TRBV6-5	CASSIRINTEAFF	TGTGCCAGCAGCATCAGAATTAACACTGAAGCTTTCTTT
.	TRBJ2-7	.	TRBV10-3	CAIKEGETYEQYF	TGTGCCATCAAAGAGGGTGAAACCTACGAGCAGTACTTC
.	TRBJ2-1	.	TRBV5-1	CASSLVRGDYNEQFF	TGCGCCAGCAGCTTGGTGCGGGGCGATTACAATGAGCAGTTCTTC
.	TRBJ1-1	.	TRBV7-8	CASSLAQGRNTEAFF	TGTGCCAGCAGCTTAGCTCAGGGCCGGAACACTGAAGCTTTCTTT
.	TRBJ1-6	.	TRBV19	CASTPRETNSPLHF	TGTGCCAGTACCCCGAGGGAAACAAATTCACCCCTCCACTTT
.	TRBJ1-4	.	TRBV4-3	CASSQSSGATNEKLFF	TGCGCCAGCAGCCAATCGTCAGGTGCAACTAATGAAAAACTGTTTTTT
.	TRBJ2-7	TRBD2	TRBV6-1	CASRSGGHYEQYF	TGTGCCAGTAGAAGCGGGGGGCACTACGAGCAGTACTTC
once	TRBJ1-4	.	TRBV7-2	CASSSGFTEKLFF	TGTGCCAGCAGCTCTGGGTTTACTGAAAAACTGTTTTTT
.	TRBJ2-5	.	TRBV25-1	CASRARETQYF	TGTGCCAGCAGGGCTAGAGAGACCCAGTACTTC
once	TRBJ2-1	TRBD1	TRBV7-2	CATRQGSIDNEQFF	TGTGCCACTAGACAGGGATCCATCGACAATGAGCAGTTCTTC
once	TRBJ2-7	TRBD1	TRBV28	CASSMPGGAYEQYF	TGTGCCAGCAGCATGCCAGGGGGAGCCTACGAGCAGTACTTC
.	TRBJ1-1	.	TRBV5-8	CASSFQARNTEAFF	TGTGCCAGCAGCTTTCAAGCCCGGAACACTGAAGCTTTCTTT
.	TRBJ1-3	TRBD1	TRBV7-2	CASSITGEAGNTIYF	TGTGCCAGCAGCATTACAGGGGAAGCTGGAAACACCATATATTTT
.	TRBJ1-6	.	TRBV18	CASSPSDRNSPLHF	TGTGCCAGCTCACCCTCCGATCGGAACTCACCCCTCCACTTT
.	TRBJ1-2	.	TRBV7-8	CASSLAFGQLNYGYTF	TGTGCCAGCAGCTTAGCATTTGGGCAGCTTAACTATGGCTACACCTTC
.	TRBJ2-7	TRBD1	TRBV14	CASSSGQGYAYEQYF	TGTGCCAGCAGCTCAGGACAGGGTTACGCCTACGAGCAGTACTTC
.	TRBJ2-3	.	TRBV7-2	CASSLGPFDTQYF	TGTGCCAGCAGCTTAGGGCCATTTGATACGCAGTATTTT
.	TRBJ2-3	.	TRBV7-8	CASSFGRRGRDTQYF	TGTGCCAGCAGCTTCGGCAGGCGAGGGAGAGATACGCAGTATTTT
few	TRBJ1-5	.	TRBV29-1	CSVRDINQPQHF	TGCAGCGTTCGGGACATTAATCAGCCCCAGCATTTT
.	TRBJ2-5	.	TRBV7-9	CASSYGEETQYF	TGTGCCAGCAGCTACGGCGAGGAGACCCAGTACTTC
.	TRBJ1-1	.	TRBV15	CATSRFTEAFF	TGTGCCACCAGCAGGTTCACTGAAGCTTTCTTT
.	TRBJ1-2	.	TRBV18	CASSPPSPPGRRRRNYGYTF	TGTGCCAGCTCACCACCGAGTCCTCCGGGACGCCGGAGACGAAACTATGGCTACACCTTC
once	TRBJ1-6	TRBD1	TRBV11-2	CASSLVAGGGSPLHF	TGTGCCAGCAGCTTAGTAGCAGGGGGGGGTTCACCCCTCCACTTT
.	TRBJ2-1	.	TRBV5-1	CASRPVSSYNEQFF	TGCGCCAGCAGACCCGTTAGCTCCTACAATGAGCAGTTCTTC
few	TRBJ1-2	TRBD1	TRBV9	CASSVGGGQGNGYTF	TGTGCCAGCAGCGTAGGGGGGGGACAGGGGAATGGCTACACCTTC
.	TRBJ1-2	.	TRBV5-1	CASSQQGNYGYTF	TGCGCCAGCAGCCAACAGGGTAACTATGGCTACACCTTC